This T cell receptor (beta chain) originates from a study of cytomegalovirus exposure and HLA in healthy donors. Study-level information: Inside one of the first data releases sat roughly 80 million unique TCRs taken from HLA-typed donors. Broader study findings: In vitro, three CMV-associated chains proved specific for CMV antigens. Certain sequence variants were highly shared and formed a cluster, and this cluster was likely a sequencing artifact. For most TCR beta V segments, an earlier analysis put the productive rate at about 87% or about 30% of the time.

The CDR3 covers 14 residues. A note on this clone: Its specificity is not known.

This PCR relied on a set of 60 Vbeta primers and 13 Jbeta primers. Clones were read by immunoSEQ multiplex PCR, and TCRdb kept only the in-frame ones, dropping some. The sample lists under 150,000 clones, under 90% seen once, with around 0.67% in the top ten. The origin of this receptor is a man aged 18 to 29 in good health and CMV-seronegative. The rearrangement joins TRBV21-1 to TRBJ1-3; TRBD1 is the table's D call, not checked against the DNA. TRBV21-1 is a documented pseudogene. The specimen sequenced was PBMCs. The CDR3 loop is CASRDRGGGNTIYF. Written as DNA, the CDR3 is TGTGCCAGCCGGGACAGGGGTGGTGGAAACACCATATATTTT.